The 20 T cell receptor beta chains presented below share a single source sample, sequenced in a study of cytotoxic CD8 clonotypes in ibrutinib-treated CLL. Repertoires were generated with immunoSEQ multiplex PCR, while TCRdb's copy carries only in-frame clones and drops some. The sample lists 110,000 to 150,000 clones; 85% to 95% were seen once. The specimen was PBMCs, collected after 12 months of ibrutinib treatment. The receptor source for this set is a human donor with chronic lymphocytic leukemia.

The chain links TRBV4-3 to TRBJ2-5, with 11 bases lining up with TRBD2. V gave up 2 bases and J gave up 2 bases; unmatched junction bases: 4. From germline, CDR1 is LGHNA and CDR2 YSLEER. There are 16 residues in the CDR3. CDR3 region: CASSQHLAGGQETQYF. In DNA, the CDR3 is TGCGCCAGCAGCCAACACCTAGCGGGAGGACAAGAGACCCAGTACTTC.

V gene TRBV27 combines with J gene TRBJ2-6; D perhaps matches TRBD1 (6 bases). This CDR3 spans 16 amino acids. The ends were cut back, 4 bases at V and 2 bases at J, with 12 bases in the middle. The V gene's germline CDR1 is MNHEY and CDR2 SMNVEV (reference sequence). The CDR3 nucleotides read TGTGCCAGCAGTTCTCGTGGGGGCGCTGGGGCCAACGTCCTGACTTTC. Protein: CASSSRGGAGANVLTF.

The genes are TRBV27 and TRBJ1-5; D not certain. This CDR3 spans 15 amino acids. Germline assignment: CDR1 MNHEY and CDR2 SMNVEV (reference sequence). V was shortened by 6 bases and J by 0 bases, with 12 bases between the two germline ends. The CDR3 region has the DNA TGTGCCAGCAGCCGATCAAGTTATAGCAATCAGCCCCAGCATTTT. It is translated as CASSRSSYSNQPQHF.

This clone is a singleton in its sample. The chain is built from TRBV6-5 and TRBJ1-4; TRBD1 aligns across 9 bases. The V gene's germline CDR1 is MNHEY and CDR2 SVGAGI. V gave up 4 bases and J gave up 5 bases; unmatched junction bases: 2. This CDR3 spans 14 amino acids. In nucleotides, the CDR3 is TGTGCCAGCAGTTCCGGGACAGGGAATGAAAAACTGTTTTTT. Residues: CASSSGTGNEKLFF.

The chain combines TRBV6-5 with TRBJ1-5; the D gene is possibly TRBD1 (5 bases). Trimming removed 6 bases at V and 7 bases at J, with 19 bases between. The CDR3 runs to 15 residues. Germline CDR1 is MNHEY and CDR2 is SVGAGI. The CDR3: CASSPRGALRQPQHF. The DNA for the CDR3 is TGTGCCAGCAGCCCTAGAGGGGCCCTGAGGCAGCCCCAGCATTTT.

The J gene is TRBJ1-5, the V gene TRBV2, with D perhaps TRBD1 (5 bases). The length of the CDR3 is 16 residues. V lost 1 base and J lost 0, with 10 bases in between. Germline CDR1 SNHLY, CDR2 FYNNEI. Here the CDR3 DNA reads TGTGCCAGCAGTGAAGGGACACTTTATAGCAATCAGCCCCAGCATTTT. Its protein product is CASSEGTLYSNQPQHF.

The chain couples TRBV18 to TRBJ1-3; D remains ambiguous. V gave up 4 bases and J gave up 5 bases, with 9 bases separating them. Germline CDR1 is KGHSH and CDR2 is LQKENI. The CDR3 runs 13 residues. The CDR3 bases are TGTGCCAGCTCACGGGAAGGGAGAAACACCATATATTTT. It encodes CASSREGRNTIYF. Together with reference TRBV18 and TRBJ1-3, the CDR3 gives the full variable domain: NAGVMQNPRHLVRRRGQEARLRCSPMKGHSHVYWYRQLPEEGLKFMVYLQKENIIDESGMPKERFSAEFPKEGPSILRIQQVVRGDSAAYFCASSREGRNTIYFGEGSWLTVV.

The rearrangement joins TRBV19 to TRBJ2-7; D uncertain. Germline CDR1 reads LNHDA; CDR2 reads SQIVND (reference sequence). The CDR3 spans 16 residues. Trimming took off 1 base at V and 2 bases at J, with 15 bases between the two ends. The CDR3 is CASSIVNSRVTYEQYF. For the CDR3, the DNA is TGTGCCAGTAGTATAGTAAACAGTCGAGTGACCTACGAGCAGTACTTC.

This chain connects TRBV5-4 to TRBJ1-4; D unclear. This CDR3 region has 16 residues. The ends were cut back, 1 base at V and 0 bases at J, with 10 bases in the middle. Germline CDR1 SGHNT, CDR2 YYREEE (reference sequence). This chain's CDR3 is CASSLWADATNEKLFF. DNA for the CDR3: TGTGCCAGCAGCTTGTGGGCGGACGCAACTAATGAAAAACTGTTTTTT.

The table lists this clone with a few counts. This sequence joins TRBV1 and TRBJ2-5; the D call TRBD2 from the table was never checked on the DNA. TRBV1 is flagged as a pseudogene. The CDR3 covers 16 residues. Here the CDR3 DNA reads TGCACCAGCAGCCAAGACTCTACTAGTTTCGAAGAGACCCAGTACTTC. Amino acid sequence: CTSSQDSTSFEETQYF.

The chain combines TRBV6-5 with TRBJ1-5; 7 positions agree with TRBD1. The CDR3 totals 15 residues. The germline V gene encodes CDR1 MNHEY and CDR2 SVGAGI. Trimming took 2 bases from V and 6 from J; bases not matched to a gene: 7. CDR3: CASSYGKGAGQPQHF. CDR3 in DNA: TGTGCCAGCAGTTACGGGAAGGGGGCCGGTCAGCCCCAGCATTTT.

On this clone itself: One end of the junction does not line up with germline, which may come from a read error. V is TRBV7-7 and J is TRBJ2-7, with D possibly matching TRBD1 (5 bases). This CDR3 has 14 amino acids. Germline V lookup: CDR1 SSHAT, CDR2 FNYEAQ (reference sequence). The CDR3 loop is CASSPGINSYEQYF. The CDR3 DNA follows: TGTGCTAGCAGCCCAGGGATCAACTCCTACGAGCAGTACTTC.

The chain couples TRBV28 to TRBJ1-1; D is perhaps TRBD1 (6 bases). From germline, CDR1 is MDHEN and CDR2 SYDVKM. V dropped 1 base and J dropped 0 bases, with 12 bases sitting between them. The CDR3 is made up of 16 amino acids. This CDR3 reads CASSLSGTTMNTEAFF. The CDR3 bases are TGTGCCAGCAGTTTATCCGGGACAACCATGAACACTGAAGCTTTCTTT.

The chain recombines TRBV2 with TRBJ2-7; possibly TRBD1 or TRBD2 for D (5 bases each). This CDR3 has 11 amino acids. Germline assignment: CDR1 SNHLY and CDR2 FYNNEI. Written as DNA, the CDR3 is TGTGCCAGCAGTGAAAGGTATGGGACGCTCGTC. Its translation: CASSERYGTLV.

CDR3 sequence reads: CASSPGGTGFTLEQYF. In nucleotides, the CDR3 is TGTGCCAGCAGCCCCGGGGGGACAGGCTTTACGTTGGAGCAGTACTTC. The rearrangement uses TRBV11-2 and TRBJ2-7, with D tentatively TRBD1 (8 bases). CDR1 and CDR2 from the germline V gene are SGHAT and FQNNGV. With 5 bases removed from V and 7 bases from J, the gap between germline ends came to 24 bases. There are 16 residues in the CDR3.

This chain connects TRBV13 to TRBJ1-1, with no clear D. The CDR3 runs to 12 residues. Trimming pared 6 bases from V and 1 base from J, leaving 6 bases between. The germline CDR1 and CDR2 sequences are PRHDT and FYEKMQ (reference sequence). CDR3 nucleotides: TGTGCCAGCAGGAGAGCGAACACTGAAGCTTTCTTT. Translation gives CASRRANTEAFF. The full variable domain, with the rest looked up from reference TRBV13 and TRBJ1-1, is AAGVIQSPRHLIKEKRETATLKCYPIPRHDTVYWYQQGPGQDPQFLISFYEKMQSDKGSIPDRFSAQQFSDYHSELNMSSLELGDSALYFCASRRANTEAFFGQGTRLTVV.

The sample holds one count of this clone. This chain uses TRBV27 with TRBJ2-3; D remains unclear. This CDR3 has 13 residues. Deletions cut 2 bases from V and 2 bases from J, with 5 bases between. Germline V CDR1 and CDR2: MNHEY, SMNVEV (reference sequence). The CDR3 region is CASSLRYTDTQYF. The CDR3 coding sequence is TGTGCCAGCAGTTTACGGTACACAGATACGCAGTATTTT.

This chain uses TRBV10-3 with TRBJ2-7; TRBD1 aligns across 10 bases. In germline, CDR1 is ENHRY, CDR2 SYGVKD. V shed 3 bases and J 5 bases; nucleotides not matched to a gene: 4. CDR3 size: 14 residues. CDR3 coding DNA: TGTGCCATCAGTGAAGGGACAGGGGTCGACGAGCAGTACTTC. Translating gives CAISEGTGVDEQYF.

Here the CDR3 reads CAWETSGSTDTQYF. The CDR3 nucleotides read TGTGCCTGGGAGACTAGCGGTAGCACAGATACGCAGTATTTT. The genes are TRBV30 and TRBJ2-3, with 9 bases that match TRBD2. Per germline, CDR1 GTSNPN and CDR2 SVGIG (reference sequence). V lost 5 bases and J lost 0; bases outside the gene matches: 3. The CDR3 consists of 14 residues. The whole variable domain, filled in from reference TRBV30 and TRBJ2-3, reads SQTIHQWPATLVQPVGSPLSLECTVEGTSNPNLYWYRQAAGRGLQLLFYSVGIGQISSEVPQNLSASRPQDRQFILSSKKLLLSDSGFYLCAWETSGSTDTQYFGPGTRLTVL.

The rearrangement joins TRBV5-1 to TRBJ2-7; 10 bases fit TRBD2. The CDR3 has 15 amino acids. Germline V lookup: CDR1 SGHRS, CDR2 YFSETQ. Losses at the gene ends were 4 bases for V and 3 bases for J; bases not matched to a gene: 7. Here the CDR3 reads CASSDGLAVSYEQYF. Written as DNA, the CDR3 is TGCGCCAGCAGCGACGGACTAGCGGTAAGCTACGAGCAGTACTTC.